This TCR beta chain is from a study of T cell responses to AZD1222 COVID-19 vaccine. From germline, CDR1 is SGHAT and CDR2 FQNNGV. Trimming removed 5 bases from V and 0 bases from J, with 10 bases in between. The CDR3 is 14 residues long. The assay was immunoSEQ multiplex PCR, and TCRdb's table has in-frame clones only and misses some. The sample lists 65,000 to 80,000 clones, 92% seen once, with roughly 6.4% in the top ten. This clone was detected a few times. The clonotype was recovered from an adult in good health. The J gene is TRBJ1-2, the V gene TRBV11-2; the D is unclear. Sequenced here: peripheral blood, sampled on day 0 of MenACWY control vaccination. CDR3 region: CASSQPGANYGYTF. CDR3 sequence (DNA): TGTGCCAGCAGCCAGCCTGGTGCTAACTATGGCTACACCTTC.